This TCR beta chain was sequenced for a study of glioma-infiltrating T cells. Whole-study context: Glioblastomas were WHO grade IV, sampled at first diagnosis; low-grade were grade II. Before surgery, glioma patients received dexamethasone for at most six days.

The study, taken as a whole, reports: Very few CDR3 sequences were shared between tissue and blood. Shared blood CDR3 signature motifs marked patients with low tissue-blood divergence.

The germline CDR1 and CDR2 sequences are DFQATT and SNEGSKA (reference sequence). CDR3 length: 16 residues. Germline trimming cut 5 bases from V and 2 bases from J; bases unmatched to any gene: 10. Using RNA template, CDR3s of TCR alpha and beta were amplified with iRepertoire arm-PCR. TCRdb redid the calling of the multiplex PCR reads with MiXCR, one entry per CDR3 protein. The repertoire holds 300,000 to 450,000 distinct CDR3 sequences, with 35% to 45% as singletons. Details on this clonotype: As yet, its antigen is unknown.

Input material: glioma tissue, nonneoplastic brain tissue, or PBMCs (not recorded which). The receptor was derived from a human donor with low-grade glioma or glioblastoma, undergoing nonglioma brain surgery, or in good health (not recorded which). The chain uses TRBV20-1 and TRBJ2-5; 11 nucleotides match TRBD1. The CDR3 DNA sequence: TGCAGTGCTGGAGGGACAGGGGGTTGGGTACAAGAGACCCAGTACTTC. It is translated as CSAGGTGGWVQETQYF.